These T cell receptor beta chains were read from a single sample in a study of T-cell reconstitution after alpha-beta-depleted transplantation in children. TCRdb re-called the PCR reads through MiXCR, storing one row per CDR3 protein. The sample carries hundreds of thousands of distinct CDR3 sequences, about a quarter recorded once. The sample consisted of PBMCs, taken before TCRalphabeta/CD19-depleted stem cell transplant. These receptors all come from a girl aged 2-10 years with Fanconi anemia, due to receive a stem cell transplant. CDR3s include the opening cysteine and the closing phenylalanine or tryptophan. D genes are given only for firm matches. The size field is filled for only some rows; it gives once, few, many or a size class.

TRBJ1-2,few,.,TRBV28,CASSDITRLNYGYTF,TGTGCCAGCAGCGATATTACAAGGCTCAATTATGGCTACACCTTC
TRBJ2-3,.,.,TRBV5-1,CASSLITRGTDTQYF,TGCGCCAGCAGCTTGATCACTAGAGGAACAGATACGCAGTATTTT
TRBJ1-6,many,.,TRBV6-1,CASVGGSSYNSPLHF,TGTGCCAGCGTGGGGGGGAGCTCCTATAATTCACCCCTCCACTTT
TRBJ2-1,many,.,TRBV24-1,CATSDFYSVTNEQFF,TGTGCCACCAGTGATTTCTACTCTGTCACTAATGAGCAGTTCTTC
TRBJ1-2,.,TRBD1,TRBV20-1,CCARGQIWTGAVHGYTF,TGCTGTGCTAGAGGTCAGATCTGGACAGGGGCTGTACATGGCTACACCTTC
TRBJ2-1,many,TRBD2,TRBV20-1,CSAKGDGLAGGIYYNEQFF,TGCAGTGCTAAAGGGGATGGACTAGCGGGAGGTATTTACTACAATGAGCAGTTCTTC
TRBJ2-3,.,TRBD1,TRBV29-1,CSVDEGQAWVDTQYF,TGCAGCGTTGACGAAGGACAGGCTTGGGTGGATACGCAGTATTTT
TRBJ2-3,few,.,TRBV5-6,CASSLKLTTDTQYF,TGTGCCAGCAGCTTGAAACTAACCACAGATACGCAGTATTTT
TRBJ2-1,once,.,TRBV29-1,CSVLALNEQFF,TGCAGCGTTCTAGCGCTCAATGAGCAGTTCTTC
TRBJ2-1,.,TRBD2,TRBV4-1,CASSPNLRLAGLYNEQFF,TGCGCCAGCAGCCCGAATCTTCGACTAGCGGGACTTTACAATGAGCAGTTCTTC
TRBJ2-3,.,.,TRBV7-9,CASSIRLETQYF,TGTGCCAGCAGCATCAGACTAGAAACGCAGTATTTT
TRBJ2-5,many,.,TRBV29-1,CSYFAGKETQYF,TGCAGCTATTTCGCAGGAAAAGAGACCCAGTACTTC
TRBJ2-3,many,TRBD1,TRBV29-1,CSAKAGTGPTDTQYF,TGCAGCGCTAAAGCCGGGACAGGTCCCACAGATACGCAGTATTTT
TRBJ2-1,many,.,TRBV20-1,CSAPPRQIPYNEQFF,TGCAGTGCACCCCCGAGGCAGATCCCTTACAATGAGCAGTTCTTC
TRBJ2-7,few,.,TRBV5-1,CASSFVDNSYEQYF,TGCGCCAGCAGCTTTGTGGACAACTCCTACGAGCAGTACTTC
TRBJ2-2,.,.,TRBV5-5,CASSRLGTDTGELFF,TGTGCCAGCAGCCGGCTTGGGACGGACACCGGGGAGCTGTTTTTT
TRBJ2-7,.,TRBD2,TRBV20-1,CSVKSLLAGGHEQYF,TGCAGTGTCAAGTCCCTTTTAGCGGGGGGGCACGAGCAGTACTTC
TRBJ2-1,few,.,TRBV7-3,CASSLPEGEQFF,TGTGCCAGCAGCTTACCGGAGGGTGAGCAGTTCTTC
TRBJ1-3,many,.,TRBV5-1,CASSLDGSGNTIYF,TGCGCCAGCAGCTTGGACGGATCCGGAAACACCATATATTTT
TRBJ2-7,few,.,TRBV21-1,CASSKDRGVSYEQYF,TGTGCCAGCAGCAAGGACAGGGGGGTCTCCTACGAGCAGTACTTC
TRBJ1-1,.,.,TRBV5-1,CASSLSSTEAFF,TGCGCCAGCAGCTTGTCTTCCACTGAAGCTTTCTTT
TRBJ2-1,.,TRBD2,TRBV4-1,CASSTPGLAQFF,TGCGCCAGCAGCACACCGGGACTAGCGCAGTTCTTC
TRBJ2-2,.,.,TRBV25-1,CASGLAGYSTGELFF,TGTGCCAGCGGCCTGGCGGGGTATTCGACCGGGGAGCTGTTTTTT
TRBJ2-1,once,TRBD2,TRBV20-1,CSAGVAGGYNEQFF,TGCAGTGCAGGCGTAGCGGGAGGTTACAATGAGCAGTTCTTC
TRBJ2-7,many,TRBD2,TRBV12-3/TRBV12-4,CASSFVAGASSYEQYF,TGTGCCAGCAGTTTTGTGGCGGGAGCCAGCTCCTACGAGCAGTACTTC
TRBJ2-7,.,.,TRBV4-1,CASSQEGLSEQYF,TGCGCCAGCAGCCAAGAAGGACTATCCGAGCAGTACTTC
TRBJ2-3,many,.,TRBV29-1,CSVARTGRTDTQYF,TGCAGCGTTGCCCGCACAGGACGCACAGATACGCAGTATTTT
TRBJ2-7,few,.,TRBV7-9,CASSLIRGEQYF,TGTGCCAGCAGCCTCATTAGGGGCGAGCAGTACTTC
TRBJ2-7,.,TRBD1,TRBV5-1,CASSPGTGSSYEQYF,TGCGCCAGCAGCCCCGGGACAGGGAGCTCCTACGAGCAGTACTTC
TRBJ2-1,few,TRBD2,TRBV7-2,CASSLVPSGGYYNEQFF,TGTGCCAGCAGCTTAGTTCCTAGCGGGGGGTACTACAATGAGCAGTTCTTC
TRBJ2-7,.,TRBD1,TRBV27,CASSTWDRGPYEQYF,TGTGCCAGCAGTACCTGGGACAGGGGGCCCTACGAGCAGTACTTC
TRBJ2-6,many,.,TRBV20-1,CSASVAASGANVLTF,TGCAGTGCTAGTGTGGCAGCGTCTGGGGCCAACGTCCTGACTTTC
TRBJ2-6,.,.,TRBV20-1,CSASTVLSGANVLTF,TGCAGTGCTAGTACAGTACTCTCTGGGGCCAACGTCCTGACTTTC
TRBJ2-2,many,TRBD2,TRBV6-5,CASRAVPAGGYTGELFF,TGTGCCAGCCGAGCAGTTCCAGCGGGGGGATACACCGGGGAGCTGTTTTTT
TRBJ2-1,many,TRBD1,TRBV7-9,CASSRDSHEQFF,TGTGCCAGCAGCCGGGACAGCCATGAGCAGTTCTTC
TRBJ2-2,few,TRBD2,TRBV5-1,CASSLDGLDRELFF,TGCGCCAGCAGCTTGGACGGACTAGACCGGGAGCTGTTTTTT
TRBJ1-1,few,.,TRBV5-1,CASSSSYGNTEAFF,TGCGCCAGCAGCTCTTCGTACGGGAACACTGAAGCTTTCTTT
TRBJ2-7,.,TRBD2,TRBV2,CASSGRLAGASYEQYF,TGTGCCAGCAGTGGTAGACTAGCGGGGGCCTCCTACGAGCAGTACTTC
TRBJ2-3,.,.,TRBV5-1,CASSPVGATDTQYF,TGCGCCAGCAGTCCGGTGGGGGCCACAGATACGCAGTATTTT
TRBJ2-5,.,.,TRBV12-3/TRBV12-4,CASSSRRRLQETQYF,TGTGCCAGCAGTTCCCGCCGACGGCTACAAGAGACCCAGTACTTC
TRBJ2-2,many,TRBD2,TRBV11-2,CASSLVRLAGRYTGELFF,TGTGCCAGCAGCTTAGTACGCCTAGCGGGAAGGTACACCGGGGAGCTGTTTTTT
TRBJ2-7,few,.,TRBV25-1,CASTGGGPAPYF,TGTGCCAGCACAGGCGGGGGCCCCGCTCCGTACTTC
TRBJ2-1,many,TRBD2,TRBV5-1,CASSLARGGTYNEQFF,TGCGCCAGCAGCTTGGCCCGGGGGGGAACCTACAATGAGCAGTTCTTC
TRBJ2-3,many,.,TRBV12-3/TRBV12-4,CASSLLPNTDTQYF,TGTGCCAGCAGTTTGCTTCCAAACACAGATACGCAGTATTTT
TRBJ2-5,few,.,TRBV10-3,CAISDPTGIRETQYF,TGTGCCATCAGTGATCCTACAGGGATAAGAGAGACCCAGTACTTC
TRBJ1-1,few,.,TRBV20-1,CSARDIRGENTEAFF,TGCAGTGCTAGAGATATTAGGGGAGAGAACACTGAAGCTTTCTTT
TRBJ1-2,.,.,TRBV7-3,CASSLRPEYGYTF,TGTGCCAGCAGCTTAAGGCCCGAATATGGCTACACCTTC
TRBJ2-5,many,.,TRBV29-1,CSVDGTDETQYF,TGCAGCGTTGACGGTACAGACGAGACCCAGTACTTC
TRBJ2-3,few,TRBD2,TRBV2,CASSEDLPTSGRVGTGNTDTQYF,TGTGCCAGCAGTGAAGATCTCCCGACTAGCGGGCGAGTTGGTACGGGAAACACAGATACGCAGTATTTT
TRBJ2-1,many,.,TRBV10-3,CAIRPGGPHNEQFF,TGTGCCATCAGGCCCGGGGGTCCACACAATGAGCAGTTCTTC
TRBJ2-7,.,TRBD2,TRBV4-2,CASSQDPSGGSYEQYF,TGTGCCAGCAGCCAAGATCCTAGCGGGGGATCCTACGAGCAGTACTTC
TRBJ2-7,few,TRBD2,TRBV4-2,CASSQEIAGGFSYEQYF,TGTGCCAGCAGCCAAGAAATAGCGGGAGGCTTCTCCTACGAGCAGTACTTC
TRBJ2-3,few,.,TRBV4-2,CASSQEGAGVFRDTQYF,TGTGCCAGCAGCCAAGAGGGAGCGGGCGTTTTCAGAGATACGCAGTATTTT
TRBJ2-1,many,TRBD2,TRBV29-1,CSSLAGGRVVNEQFF,TGCAGCTCCTTAGCTGGTGGGAGGGTGGTGAATGAGCAGTTCTTC
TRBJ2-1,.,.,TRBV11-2,CASSSIPGTNYNEQFF,TGTGCCAGCAGCTCCATCCCCGGGACGAATTACAATGAGCAGTTCTTC
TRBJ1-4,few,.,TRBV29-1,CSVRGAPNEKLFF,TGCAGCGTTCGAGGGGCGCCTAATGAAAAACTGTTTTTT
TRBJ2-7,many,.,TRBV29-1,CSVEARDSYEQYF,TGCAGCGTTGAAGCGAGGGACTCCTACGAGCAGTACTTC
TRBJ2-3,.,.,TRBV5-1,CASSLPEDWAGSTDTQYF,TGCGCCAGCAGCTTGCCCGAGGACTGGGCGGGGAGCACAGATACGCAGTATTTT
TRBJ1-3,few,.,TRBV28,CASSPWGPGNTTYF,.
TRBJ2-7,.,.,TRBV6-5,CASSYSRPDPYEQYF,TGTGCCAGCAGTTACTCGAGACCGGATCCCTACGAGCAGTACTTC